This TCR beta chain was recovered during a study of T cells in Graves' hyperthyroidism and ophthalmopathy. Study results and limitations: Most thyroid clonotypes expanded above 0.001 appeared in blood too.

Germline assignment: CDR1 MNHNS and CDR2 SASEGT. This CDR3 is 14 amino acids long. It was RNA transcripts that yielded the amplified TCR beta CDR3 regions. TCR CDR3 underwent first-round RT-PCR with the HTBI primer set. MiXCR was run by TCRdb on the multiplex PCR reads, yielding one entry per CDR3 protein. The table shows about 300,000 distinct CDR3 sequences, with 20% to 25% occurring only once. Concerning this clonotype itself: Its antigen is not identified. At one boundary the junction diverges from the germline segment, which might be a read error.

Patients aged 18 to 65 had newly diagnosed hyperthyroidism of under 2 months' duration. Diagnoses rested on clinical symptoms, serum thyroxine and TRAb, thyroid ultrasound and orbital computed tomography. This receptor was obtained from a man aged 40-49 years with Graves' hyperthyroidism that later progressed to Graves' ophthalmopathy. V is TRBV6-1 and J is TRBJ2-5; 7 bases agree with TRBD2. Sequencing was performed on blood. DNA of the CDR3: TGTGCCATCAGTGAGTCGGGAGGCACGGAGACCCAGTACTTC. Translated: CAISESGGTETQYF.